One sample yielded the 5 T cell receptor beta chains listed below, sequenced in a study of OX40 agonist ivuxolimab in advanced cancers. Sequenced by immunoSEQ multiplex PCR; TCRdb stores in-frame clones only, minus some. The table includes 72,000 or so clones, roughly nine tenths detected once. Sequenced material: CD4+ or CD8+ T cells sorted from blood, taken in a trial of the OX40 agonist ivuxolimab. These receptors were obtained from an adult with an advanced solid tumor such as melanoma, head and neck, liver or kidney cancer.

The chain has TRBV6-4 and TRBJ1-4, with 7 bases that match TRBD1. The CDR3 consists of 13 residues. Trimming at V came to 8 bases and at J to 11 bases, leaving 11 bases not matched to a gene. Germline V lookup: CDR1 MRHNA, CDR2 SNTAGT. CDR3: CASEGGQPLKLFF. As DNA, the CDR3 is TGTGCCAGCGAGGGGGGACAGCCTTTGAAACTGTTTTTT.

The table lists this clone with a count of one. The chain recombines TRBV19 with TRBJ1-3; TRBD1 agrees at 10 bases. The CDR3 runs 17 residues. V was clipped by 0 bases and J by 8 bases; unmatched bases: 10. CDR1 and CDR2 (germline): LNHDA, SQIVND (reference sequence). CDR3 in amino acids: CASSIDPRDRGGYTIYF. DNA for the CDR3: TGTGCCAGTAGTATAGACCCCCGGGACAGGGGTGGTTACACCATATATTTT.

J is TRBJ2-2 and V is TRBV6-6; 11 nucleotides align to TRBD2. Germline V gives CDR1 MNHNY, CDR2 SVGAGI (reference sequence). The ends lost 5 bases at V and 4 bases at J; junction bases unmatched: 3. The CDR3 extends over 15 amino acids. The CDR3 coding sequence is TGTGCCAGCAGTGACGGACTAGCGGGCACCGGGGAGCTGTTTTTT. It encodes CASSDGLAGTGELFF.

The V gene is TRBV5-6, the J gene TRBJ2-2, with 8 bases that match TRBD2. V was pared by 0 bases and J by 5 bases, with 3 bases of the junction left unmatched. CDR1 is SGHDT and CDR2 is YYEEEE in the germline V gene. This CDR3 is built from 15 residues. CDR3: CASSLVGRETGELFF. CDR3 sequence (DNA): TGTGCCAGCAGCTTGGTCGGGAGGGAGACCGGGGAGCTGTTTTTT.

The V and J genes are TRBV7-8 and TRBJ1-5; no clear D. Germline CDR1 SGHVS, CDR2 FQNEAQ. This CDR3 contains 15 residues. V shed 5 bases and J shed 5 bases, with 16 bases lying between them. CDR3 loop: CASSQDETFYQPQHF. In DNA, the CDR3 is TGTGCCAGCAGCCAAGATGAGACTTTTTATCAGCCCCAGCATTTT.